These T cell receptor beta chains were read from a single sample in a study of tumor and adjacent non-tumor tissue in lung cancer. TCRdb called the multiplex PCR reads again in MiXCR, with one record for every CDR3 protein. The sample lists under 150,000 distinct CDR3 sequences, 66% seen once, with roughly 18% in the top ten. Sequenced material: lung tumor tissue. These receptor sequences come from a man in his 60s with small cell lung cancer. Each CDR3 is given with its conserved first and last residue. A D gene is named only where the DNA matches it firmly. A row's size may be missing; if present it is once, few, many or a size class.

j_gene,v_gene,d_gene,abundance,CDR3aa,CDR3nt
TRBJ2-5,TRBV20-1,TRBD2,few,CSAPGLAGGGQETQYF,TGCAGTGCTCCTGGACTAGCGGGAGGTGGCCAAGAGACCCAGTACTTC
TRBJ2-6,TRBV6-5,-,few,CASSYDSGANVLTF,TGTGCCAGCAGTTACGACTCTGGGGCCAACGTCCTGACTTTC
TRBJ1-2,TRBV10-2,TRBD1,-,CANSESPPSGGARGYTF,TGCGCCAACAGTGAGTCCCCCCCGTCAGGGGGCGCCCGGGGCTACACCTTC
TRBJ2-3,TRBV20-1,-,-,CNARRVTDTQYF,TGCAATGCTAGAAGGGTGACAGATACGCAGTATTTT
TRBJ2-7,TRBV5-6,TRBD1,-,CASSSEQGAREQYF,TGTGCCAGCAGCTCGGAACAGGGGGCGAGGGAGCAGTACTTC
TRBJ2-7,TRBV4-1,-,-,CAISPGTASSYEQYF,TGCGCCATCAGCCCCGGGACCGCGAGCTCCTACGAGCAGTACTTC
TRBJ1-5,TRBV20-1,TRBD1,-,CSARESGGQPQHF,TGCAGTGCTAGAGAATCAGGGGGCCAGCCCCAGCATTTT
TRBJ2-2,TRBV6-1,-,-,CTSSEDHGMPAGELFF,TGTACCAGCAGTGAAGACCATGGCATGCCGGCCGGGGAGCTATTTTTT
TRBJ1-1,TRBV12-3/TRBV12-4,-,-,CPNRQGGDTEAFF,TGTCCCAACAGGCAGGGTGGGGACACTGAAGCTTTCTTT
TRBJ2-5,TRBV29-1,TRBD2,many,CSVATSGNQETQYF,TGCAGCGTTGCGACTAGCGGGAACCAAGAGACCCAGTACTTC
TRBJ2-1,TRBV20-1,TRBD1,-,CSAHQGASSHNEQFF,TGCAGTGCTCATCAGGGGGCGAGTTCCCACAATGAGCAGTTCTTC
TRBJ2-1,TRBV4-2,TRBD2,-,CPSSQGLAGTDNEEFF,TGTCCCAGCAGCCAAGGACTAGCGGGCACCGACAATGAGGAGTTCTTC
TRBJ2-1,TRBV29-1,-,-,CSADWTAAYNEQFF,TGCAGCGCTGATTGGACAGCCGCCTACAATGAGCAGTTCTTC
TRBJ1-5,TRBV6-2/TRBV6-3,TRBD1,-,CASRQGTVGNQPQHF,TGTGCCAGCAGACAGGGGACGGTGGGCAATCAGCCCCAGCATTTT
TRBJ2-1,TRBV11-2,-,-,CASSCRALAETQFF,TGTGCCAGCAGCTGCCGGGCCCTAGCAGAGACCCAGTTCTTC
TRBJ2-2,TRBV5-4,TRBD1,-,CANSLQPGQDSTGELFF,TGTGCCAACAGCTTGCAACCGGGACAGGATAGCACCGGGGAGCTGTTTTTT
TRBJ1-2,TRBV6-5,-,-,CASSYPGSHGCTF,TGTGCCAGTAGTTACCCGGGATCTCATGGCTGCACCTTC
TRBJ2-2,TRBV6-5,-,many,CASSTESTGELFF,TGTGCCAGCAGTACGGAGAGCACCGGGGAGCTGTTTTTT
TRBJ1-1,TRBV4-1,-,-,CASSQVASQFDRHAGGNTEAFF,TGCGCCAGCAGCCAAGTTGCGTCTCAGTTCGATAGACATGCTGGCGGGAACACTGAAGCTTTCTTT
TRBJ2-5,TRBV6-5,-,once,CANGSQGTQETQYF,TGTGCCAATGGTTCTCAGGGGACCCAAGAGACCCAGTACTTC
TRBJ1-2,TRBV29-1,-,-,CSVPSEVYYGYTF,TGCAGCGTTCCGTCAGAGGTGTACTATGGCTACACCTTC
TRBJ2-5,TRBV28,TRBD2,few,CASSRNRGGRATQYF,TGTGCCAGCAGCCGAAACCGGGGAGGGCGGGCGACCCAGTACTTC
TRBJ2-1,TRBV5-1,-,-,CASSLLGSSYNEQFF,TGCGCCAGCAGCCTGCTCGGAAGCTCCTACAATGAGCAGTTCTTC
TRBJ1-2,TRBV6-9,-,large,CASRVPGRQIQPVQNNYGYTF,TGTGCCAGCAGGGTACCGGGACGGCAAATCCAGCCGGTTCAGAATAACTATGGCTACACCTTC
TRBJ1-1,TRBV20-1,-,-,CSARDLGGSSEAFF,TGCAGTGCTAGAGATCTAGGGGGGAGCTCTGAAGCTTTCTTT
TRBJ2-1,TRBV11-3,-,-,CANGPDRNNEQFF,TGTGCCAACGGCCCGGACAGAAACAATGAGCAGTTCTTC
TRBJ1-1,TRBV29-1,-,many,CSVKTGFSEAFF,TGCAGCGTTAAAACAGGGTTTTCGGAAGCTTTCTTT
TRBJ1-1,TRBV12-3/TRBV12-4,-,-,CARSLSGEAFF,TGTGCTAGGAGTTTAAGCGGTGAAGCTTTCTTT
TRBJ2-2,TRBV12-3/TRBV12-4,-,few,CASSSTSGTYAGELFF,TGTGCCAGCAGTTCCACCTCCGGGACATATGCCGGGGAGCTGTTTTTT
TRBJ2-7,TRBV20-1,-,few,CSVTRSGLGEQYF,TGCAGTGTTACTAGGTCTGGTCTCGGCGAGCAGTACTTC
TRBJ2-3,TRBV6-5,TRBD1,-,CASRTGPSIDTQYF,TGTGCCAGCAGGACAGGGCCCTCCATAGATACGCAGTATTTT
TRBJ1-5,TRBV6-1,-,few,CASRQADTDTQHF,TGTGCCAGCAGACAGGCAGACACAGATACGCAGCATTTT
TRBJ2-5,TRBV5-4,-,once,CATSDPRGRETQYF,TGCGCCACCAGCGACCCGAGGGGTAGGGAGACCCAGTACTTC
TRBJ2-1,TRBV11-2,-,-,CASSFVSPPHNERFF,TGTGCTAGCAGCTTCGTTTCTCCCCCCCACAATGAGCGGTTCTTC
TRBJ2-3,TRBV20-1,-,-,CSAPGLLNTDTQYF,TGCAGTGCCCCGGGCCTACTGAACACAGATACGCAGTATTTT
TRBJ2-3,TRBV20-1,-,many,CSARAPDTQYF,TGCAGTGCTAGAGCACCAGATACGCAGTATTTT
TRBJ1-1,TRBV12-3/TRBV12-4,-,-,CASSSDRVGREAFF,TGTGCCAGCAGTTCCGATAGAGTCGGCCGTGAAGCTTTCTTT
TRBJ2-7,TRBV11-2,-,-,CASSLEWSFYEQYF,TGTGCCAGTAGCTTAGAATGGAGCTTCTACGAGCAGTACTTC
TRBJ2-1,TRBV10-3,-,many,CAIKRDNEQFF,TGTGCCATCAAGCGGGACAATGAGCAGTTCTTC
TRBJ2-5,TRBV14,TRBD2,-,CASSPLVSGRGQETQYF,TGTGCCAGCAGCCCCCTCGTCAGCGGGAGGGGACAAGAGACCCAGTACTTC
TRBJ2-7,TRBV4-1,-,-,CASSFDRLYWQYF,TGCGCCAGCAGTTTCGACAGACTCTACTGGCAGTACTTC
TRBJ1-1,TRBV20-1,-,many,CSARSRSPYPAFF,TGCAGTGCTAGATCACGGTCCCCCTACCCGGCTTTCTTT
TRBJ2-3,TRBV29-1,TRBD2,-,CSVASQLAGWDTQYF,TGCAGCGTTGCCAGTCAACTAGCGGGGTGGGATACGCAGTATTTT
TRBJ1-5,TRBV6-5,-,many,CASKSSRGSQHF,TGTGCCAGCAAGAGTTCCCGGGGCTCACAGCATTTT
TRBJ2-5,TRBV11-1,-,-,CATSRNREGETQYF,TGTGCCACCAGCCGAAACAGAGAAGGAGAGACCCAGTACTTC
TRBJ2-7,TRBV4-1,-,-,CASSPWGAAHREQYF,TGCGCCAGTAGCCCGTGGGGCGCAGCCCATCGGGAGCAGTACTTC
TRBJ1-5,TRBV28,-,-,CTNSSNQPQHF,TGTACCAACAGTTCTAATCAGCCCCAGCATTTT
TRBJ2-5,TRBV6-1,-,many,CASSEREKTQYF,TGTGCCAGCAGTGAAAGGGAGAAGACCCAGTACTTC
TRBJ1-2,TRBV4-1,-,-,CASSQPVGDRYTF,TGCGCCAGCAGCCAGCCGGTTGGGGATCGCTACACCTTC
TRBJ2-3,TRBV20-1,TRBD2,once,CSASKSSGTTDTQYF,TGCAGTGCTAGTAAATCGAGCGGGACTACAGATACGCAGTATTTT
TRBJ1-1,TRBV7-6,TRBD1,-,CASTPTGGYEAFF,TGTGCCAGCACCCCTACAGGGGGGTATGAAGCTTTCTTT
TRBJ1-2,TRBV4-2,-,once,CASSQVQAPNYGYTF,TGTGCTAGCAGCCAAGTTCAGGCGCCAAACTATGGCTACACCTTC
TRBJ2-1,TRBV21-1,-,few,CASSQPSGRPPYNEQFF,TGTGCCAGCAGCCAACCCTCTGGGCGGCCGCCCTACAATGAGCAGTTCTTC